The sequence of this T cell receptor beta chain was determined in a study of cytomegalovirus exposure and HLA in healthy donors. General study results and limits: Follow-up analysis later connected one missense variant in DCLRE1C with trimming of TCR beta V- and J-genes. From TCR beta sequences, most subjects' HLA-A and HLA-B alleles were reportedly predicted accurately.

PCR was performed using 60 Vbeta and 13 Jbeta primers. Original data processing: Per a later analysis, the number of unique TCR beta chains was roughly 80 million, of which around 9.9 million were shared. Sequenced by immunoSEQ multiplex PCR; TCRdb stores in-frame clones only, minus some. The D gene and trimming were derived from the DNA, and the V and J assignments and clone size from that table. The sample comprises approximately 170,000 clones, more than 60% of which are singletons, and about 2.9% rests with the top ten. The germline CDR1 and CDR2 sequences are MNHEY and SVGAGI. The CDR3 has 15 residues. The V segment lost 6 bases and the J segment 7 bases; nucleotides outside the gene matches: 11. To note about this clone: The antigen remains undetermined.

The chain is built from TRBV6-5 and TRBJ1-2; 10 bases are shared with TRBD1. Material: PBMCs. This clonotype was sampled from a female donor in good health and CMV-seronegative. The DNA of the CDR3 is TGTGCCAGCAGACCCCGAGGGACAGGGGAGGGTGGCTACACCTTC. Protein: CASRPRGTGEGGYTF.